Each of the 25 T cell receptor beta chains below was sequenced from the same sample in a study of tumour-infiltrating T cells in Burkitt lymphoma (TCRdb year 2020). The library was obtained by the immunoSEQ multiplex PCR assay. TCRdb obtained this table from immuneACCESS and retained in-frame rearrangements with V and J assigned. These tables miss some clones; where compared with another copy, unresolved V genes account for less than half of the shortfall, and the remainder is unexplained. Across this sample there are about 50,000 clones, with around 32% seen only once. The ten largest account for 2.9% of the sample. The sequenced material came from tumor tissue. The receptors derive from a human donor with Burkitt lymphoma.

Concerning this clone itself: A read error may produce the germline difference seen at one junction end. V is TRBV7-2 and J is TRBJ1-3; D may be TRBD1 (5 bases). The CDR3 loop spans 15 amino acids. Germline-derived CDR1 and CDR2 are SGHTA and FQGNSA. The CDR3 spells CASSRGRGTGNTRYF. The CDR3 DNA sequence: TGTGCCAGCAGTCGAGGGAGGGGAACTGGAAACACCAGATATTTT.

This clone was observed a handful of times. CDR3: CASIGHPNQPQHF. The CDR3 nucleotides read TGCGCCAGCATCGGACACCCTAATCAGCCCCAGCATTTT. This chain joins TRBV10-2 and TRBJ1-5, with TRBD1 as a possible D gene (5 bases). Trimming cost V 7 bases and J 4 bases, with 11 bases left between them. The CDR3 sequence is 13 residues long. Germline CDR1 reads WSHSY; CDR2 reads SAAADI.

CDR3 in DNA: TGTGCCAGTAGTAGCCCCCCAGGGGGAAGGAGCAATCAGCCCCAGCATTTT. It yields the protein CASSSPPGGRSNQPQHF. The chain couples TRBV19 to TRBJ1-5; TRBD1 matches at 7 bases. Germline V gives CDR1 LNHDA, CDR2 SQIVND (reference sequence). The CDR3 spans 17 residues. V was clipped by 4 bases and J by 1 base; unmatched bases: 10.

This clone has a handful of counts. The chain couples TRBV28 to TRBJ1-6; D is perhaps TRBD1 (6 bases). Trimming stripped 6 bases from V and 6 bases from J, with 15 bases between. Germline assignment: CDR1 MDHEN and CDR2 SYDVKM. The CDR3 has 15 amino acids. The CDR3 is CASREGGAPNSPLHF. CDR3 DNA: TGTGCCAGCAGAGAGGGGGGAGCCCCTAATTCACCCCTCCACTTT.

A few counts support this clone. The chain couples TRBV29-1 to TRBJ2-2; no clear D gene. The germline V gene has CDR1 SQVTM and CDR2 ANQGSEA. The CDR3 runs to 12 residues. V lost 6 bases to trimming and J lost 2 bases, with 7 bases between them. CDR3 in amino acids: CSVSINTGELFF. In nucleotides, the CDR3 is TGCAGCGTCTCCATTAACACCGGGGAGCTGTTTTTT.

In this sample, this clone turned up a few times. J is TRBJ2-3 and V is TRBV27, with 9 nucleotides matching TRBD1. This CDR3 spans 18 amino acids. Germline trimming cut 0 bases from V and 7 bases from J; bases unmatched to any gene: 14. Germline CDR1 MNHEY, CDR2 SMNVEV (reference sequence). CDR3 protein: CASSLSWGQGRSSHTQYF. CDR3 DNA: TGTGCCAGCAGTTTATCGTGGGGACAGGGTAGGTCTTCACATACGCAGTATTTT.

The chain couples TRBV6-1 to TRBJ2-6; perhaps TRBD1 as D (6 bases). The CDR3 extends over 15 amino acids. The germline gives CDR1 MNHNS, CDR2 SASEGT. Trimming stripped 4 bases from V and 2 bases from J, with 9 bases between. The DNA of the CDR3 is TGTGCCAGCAGTGTAAGGGGGACTGGGGCCAACGTCCTGACTTTC. Encoded protein: CASSVRGTGANVLTF.

This clone has a handful of counts. The rearrangement joins TRBV9 to TRBJ2-7, with a tentative D call TRBD1 (6 bases). The CDR3 extends over 14 amino acids. Germline CDR1 SGDLS, CDR2 YYNGEE. V was clipped by 4 bases and J by 3 bases, with 14 bases between them. CDR3 bases: TGTGCCAGCAGCCCGGGCGCAGGGGTCTACGAGCAGTACTTC. As protein: CASSPGAGVYEQYF.

This clone was picked up a small number of times. The chain is built from TRBV19 and TRBJ1-1, with TRBD1 as a possible D gene (6 bases). The CDR3 extends over 13 amino acids. Trimming pared 6 bases from V and 3 bases from J, leaving 11 bases between. Germline-derived CDR1 and CDR2 are LNHDA and SQIVND (reference sequence). The CDR3 nucleotides are TGTGCCAGTAGCACAGGGTTCGACACTGAAGCTTTCTTT. Protein sequence: CASSTGFDTEAFF.

V usage is TRBV5-1 and J usage is TRBJ2-2; TRBD1 matches at 8 bases. The CDR3 is 15 amino acids. With 4 bases clipped from V and 4 bases from J, the junction kept 6 bases outside the gene matches. Germline CDR1 is SGHRS and CDR2 is YFSETQ. CDR3 bases: TGCGCCAGCAGCGTGGACAGGGCGGCCACCGGGGAGCTGTTTTTT. It is translated as CASSVDRAATGELFF.

This clone was seen a handful of times. This chain connects TRBV10-3 to TRBJ2-3; D is uncertain. Trimming removed 3 bases from V and 4 bases from J, with 8 bases in between. The length of the CDR3 is 13 residues. Germline assignment: CDR1 ENHRY and CDR2 SYGVKD. The DNA of the CDR3 is TGTGCCATCAGTGACGGCTATGCAGATACGCAGTATTTT. The encoded protein is CAISDGYADTQYF.

This clone was found once. The chain recombines TRBV19 with TRBJ1-5; 9 bases align to TRBD1. Germline loops: CDR1 LNHDA, CDR2 SQIVND (reference sequence). With 7 bases clipped from V and 4 bases from J, the junction kept 5 bases outside the gene matches. This CDR3 spans 14 amino acids. CDR3 residues: CASTPTGGNQPQHF. The CDR3 DNA reads as TGTGCCAGTACCCCGACAGGGGGAAATCAGCCCCAGCATTTT.

A few counts support this clone. CDR3 protein: CASSLYSQMNTEAFF. CDR3 DNA: TGTGCCAGCAGCTTATATTCACAGATGAACACTGAAGCTTTCTTT. V usage is TRBV7-6 and J usage is TRBJ1-1; D gene ambiguous. V was shortened by 2 bases and J by 0 bases, with 10 bases between the two germline ends. Germline CDR1 is SGHVS and CDR2 is FNYEAQ. The CDR3 runs 15 residues.

The V and J genes are TRBV5-1 and TRBJ1-2, with 7 bases that match TRBD1. Germline CDR1 and CDR2: SGHRS and YFSETQ. V lost 6 bases and J lost 2; bases outside the gene matches: 7. The CDR3 is 14 residues long. CDR3 coding DNA: TGCGCCAGCACACCCCGGGGACAGAACTATGGCTACACCTTC. It encodes CASTPRGQNYGYTF.

The chain joins TRBV7-9 to TRBJ1-4, with TRBD1 matching over 8 bases. Unmatched junction bases numbered 9, after V lost 5 bases and J lost 13 bases. CDR1 and CDR2 (germline): SEHNR, FQNEAQ (reference sequence). The CDR3 loop spans 13 amino acids. For the CDR3, the DNA is TGTGCCAGCAGCGTCCGACAGGGGCGGGTACTGTTTTTT. Its protein is CASSVRQGRVLFF.

V is TRBV9 and J is TRBJ2-7, with 7 bases matching TRBD1. Trimming removed 4 bases from V and 3 bases from J; junction bases left unmatched: 10. This CDR3 contains 15 residues. Per germline, CDR1 SGDLS and CDR2 YYNGEE. In DNA form, the CDR3 reads TGTGCCAGCAGCCTAACCACGGGACAGTTCTACGAGCAGTACTTC. Its translation: CASSLTTGQFYEQYF. Using reference TRBV9 and TRBJ2-7 for the parts outside the CDR3, the full variable domain is DSGVTQTPKHLITATGQRVTLRCSPRSGDLSVYWYQQSLDQGLQFLIQYYNGEERAKGNILERFSAQQFPDLHSELNLSSLELGDSALYFCASSLTTGQFYEQYFGPGTRLTVT.

V and J are TRBV2 and TRBJ1-2; the match to TRBD1 covers 8 bases. With 7 bases clipped from V and 7 bases from J, the junction kept 5 bases outside the gene matches. CDR3 size: 12 residues. Germline lookup yields CDR1 SNHLY and CDR2 FYNNEI. CDR3 region: CASTYDRGGYTF. Here the CDR3 DNA reads TGTGCCAGCACCTACGACAGGGGTGGCTACACCTTC.

The V call is TRBV7-2, the J call TRBJ2-3; D is ambiguous. Per the germline V gene, CDR1 is SGHTA and CDR2 is FQGNSA. This CDR3 has 14 residues. With 0 bases removed from V and 5 bases from J, the gap between germline ends came to 9 bases. CDR3 residues: CASSLARFGDTQYF. The CDR3 nucleotides read TGTGCCAGCAGCTTAGCCAGGTTCGGAGATACGCAGTATTTT. Using reference TRBV7-2 and TRBJ2-3 for the parts outside the CDR3, the full variable domain is GAGVSQSPSNKVTEKGKDVELRCDPISGHTALYWYRQSLGQGLEFLIYFQGNSAPDKSGLPSDRFSAERTGGSVSTLTIQRTQQEDSAVYLCASSLARFGDTQYFGPGTRLTVL.

The chain joins TRBV6-6 to TRBJ1-1; D remains unclear. The CDR3 contains 11 residues. V lost 2 bases and J lost 6, with 4 bases in between. The V gene's germline CDR1 is MNHNY and CDR2 SVGAGI (reference sequence). In DNA, the CDR3 is TGTGCCAGCAGTTACAACCCTGAAGCTTTCTTT. Protein product: CASSYNPEAFF.

The chain has TRBV29-1 and TRBJ1-2; D possibly corresponds to TRBD1 (5 bases). V was trimmed by 0 bases and J by 5 bases, leaving 13 bases between them. CDR3 length: 14 amino acids. Per germline, CDR1 SQVTM and CDR2 ANQGSEA. The DNA for the CDR3 is TGCAGCGTTGAAGATCCGGGACGGCCATATGGCTACACCTTC. Protein: CSVEDPGRPYGYTF. Variable domain in full (rest from reference TRBV29-1 and TRBJ1-2): SAVISQKPSRDICQRGTSLTIQCQVDSQVTMMFWYRQQPGQSLTLIATANQGSEATYESGFVIDKFPISRPNLTFSTLTVSNMSPEDSSIYLCSVEDPGRPYGYTFGSGTRLTVV.

This chain connects TRBV5-1 to TRBJ1-4; a possible D gene is TRBD1 (6 bases). V was shortened by 4 bases and J by 7 bases, with 14 bases between the two germline ends. This CDR3 has 14 amino acids. Germline-derived CDR1 and CDR2 are SGHRS and YFSETQ. The CDR3 DNA is TGCGCCAGCAGCAAAACAGGGTATGGTGAAAAACTGTTTTTT. This gives the protein CASSKTGYGEKLFF.

This clone appeared a few times. The rearrangement joins TRBV9 to TRBJ1-5; TRBD1 aligns across 10 bases. The J segment lost 5 bases and the V segment lost 4 bases, leaving 6 bases of the junction unmatched. The CDR3 is made up of 15 amino acids. CDR1 is SGDLS, CDR2 YYNGEE, per germline. CDR3: CASSLGTGVDQPQHF. The DNA for the CDR3 is TGTGCCAGCAGCCTAGGGACAGGGGTAGATCAGCCCCAGCATTTT.

This chain connects TRBV10-3 to TRBJ2-1; 7 bases match TRBD2. Trimming removed 4 bases from V and 2 bases from J; junction bases left unmatched: 8. CDR1 is ENHRY, CDR2 SYGVKD, per germline. The CDR3 is 16 residues long. The DNA of the CDR3 is TGTGCCATCAGTGCGCTGCGGGGGAGTACCTACAATGAGCAGTTCTTC. This translates into CAISALRGSTYNEQFF.

The chain is built from TRBV5-1 and TRBJ2-3; D is unclear. Per the germline V gene, CDR1 is SGHRS and CDR2 is YFSETQ. The CDR3 has 14 amino acids. Trimming removed 0 bases from V and 2 bases from J, with 7 bases in between. CDR3 protein: CASSLDGSTDTQYF. The CDR3 DNA sequence: TGCGCCAGCAGCTTGGATGGGTCCACAGATACGCAGTATTTT.

The chain employs TRBV19 and TRBJ1-6, with 8 positions matching TRBD1. Germline CDR1 LNHDA, CDR2 SQIVND (reference sequence). This CDR3 comprises 16 residues. V shed 6 bases and J 6 bases; nucleotides not matched to a gene: 10. CDR3 nucleotide sequence: TGTGCCAGTAGCCTAAGACAGGGGAATGTTAATTCACCCCTCCACTTT. Encoded protein: CASSLRQGNVNSPLHF.